The rows below give T cell receptor beta chains drawn from one sample of a study of T cell changes during pregnancy in multiple sclerosis. Clones were read by immunoSEQ multiplex PCR, and TCRdb kept only the in-frame ones, dropping some. The sample consists of about 100,000 clones, approximately 92% of them appearing once. Source: peripheral blood, taken after pregnancy. These receptors originate from a female donor with multiple sclerosis, enrolled in a pregnancy study. Both conserved end residues are part of each CDR3. The D gene is left open where the match is weak. Part of the rows lack a size; the others show once, few, many or a class for expanded clones.

-	-	TRBV4-1	TRBJ2-7	CASSQDLGVEQYF	TGCGCCAGCAGCCAAGATTTAGGGGTCGAGCAGTACTTC
TRBD2	-	TRBV4-2	TRBJ2-7	CASSQVVGTSGRHIYEQYF	TGTGCCAGCAGCCAAGTAGTCGGGACTAGCGGGAGGCATATCTACGAGCAGTACTTC
-	-	TRBV6-1	TRBJ2-2	CASSGRGLNTGELFF	TGTGCCAGCAGTGGTCGCGGACTGAACACCGGGGAGCTGTTTTTT
TRBD1	-	TRBV19	TRBJ1-5	CASSVPGQGVFQPQHF	TGTGCCAGTAGTGTACCGGGACAGGGGGTTTTTCAGCCCCAGCATTTT
-	-	TRBV18	TRBJ1-6	CASSPEDNSPLHF	TGTGCCAGCTCACCAGAGGATAATTCACCCCTCCACTTT
-	-	TRBV7-2	TRBJ1-4	CASSLVVPEKLFF	TGTGCCAGCAGCTTAGTAGTCCCTGAAAAACTGTTTTTT
TRBD1	-	TRBV6-4	TRBJ2-3	CASSLGQGGADTQYF	TGTGCCAGCAGCCTTGGACAGGGAGGAGCAGATACGCAGTATTTT
-	once	TRBV2	TRBJ2-3	CASRGIRVFADTQYF	TGTGCCAGCAGAGGGATCAGGGTTTTTGCAGATACGCAGTATTTT
-	once	TRBV2	TRBJ2-7	CASRDRDKRAYEQYF	TGTGCCAGCAGAGACCGGGACAAGAGAGCCTACGAGCAGTACTTC
TRBD1	-	TRBV28	TRBJ1-5	CASSPFLQGDSNQPQHF	TGTGCCAGCAGTCCCTTTCTACAGGGGGATAGCAATCAGCCCCAGCATTTT